This TCR beta chain was profiled in a study of cytomegalovirus exposure and HLA in healthy donors. This clone appeared once. PCR involved 60 Vbeta and 13 Jbeta primers. The method was immunoSEQ multiplex PCR; TCRdb's version includes in-frame clones alone and lacks a portion of them. The sample has some 120,000 clones, over 60% seen once. The sample was PBMCs. This TCR was recovered from a woman in her twenties or thirties in good health and CMV-seronegative.

CDR3 coding DNA: TGTGCCAGTAGTACGGAACTAGCGGATACGCAGTATTTT. Translated, it gives CASSTELADTQYF. This chain links TRBV19 with TRBJ2-3, with 7 bases aligning to TRBD2. The germline V gene encodes CDR1 LNHDA and CDR2 SQIVND (reference sequence). This CDR3 region has 13 residues. The V gene end was trimmed by 4 bases and the J gene end by 6 bases; junction bases not matched to a gene: 4.